The 9 T cell receptor beta chains presented below share a single source sample, sequenced in a study of blood T cell repertoires in COVID-19. The method was immunoSEQ multiplex PCR; TCRdb's version includes in-frame clones alone and lacks a portion of them. Of about 270,000 clones listed, approximately 90% are singletons. Sequencing used PBMCs or T cells enriched from blood (not recorded which). All receptors come from a man aged 35-49 years who had been exposed to COVID-19.

The chain couples TRBV30 to TRBJ1-2; 10 bases map to TRBD1. Trimming removed 3 bases from V and 7 bases from J; junction bases left unmatched: 5. Germline loops: CDR1 GTSNPN, CDR2 SVGIG (reference sequence). The CDR3 has 13 amino acids. CDR3 in DNA: TGTGCCTGGAGGGCGACAGGGGGCTCTGGCTACACCTTC. Protein: CAWRATGGSGYTF.

The chain recombines TRBV9 with TRBJ2-2, with TRBD2 identical over 9 bases. This CDR3 is 18 amino acids long. Germline loops: CDR1 SGDLS, CDR2 YYNGEE. Trimming cost V 2 bases and J 4 bases; bases outside gene matches: 12. The CDR3 protein is CASSVMAGGHGPTGELFF. CDR3 sequence (DNA): TGTGCCAGCAGCGTTATGGCGGGAGGGCACGGACCCACCGGGGAGCTGTTTTTT.

This rearrangement joins TRBV5-4 to TRBJ2-3; the match to TRBD2 covers 13 bases. The CDR3 consists of 15 residues. J was trimmed by 6 bases and V by 4 bases; bases with no gene match: 5. CDR1 is SGHNT and CDR2 is YYREEE in the germline V gene (reference sequence). This chain's CDR3 is CASSRTSGGRDTQYF. CDR3 DNA sequence: TGTGCCAGCAGCCGGACTAGCGGGGGTCGGGATACGCAGTATTTT. Supplemented by reference TRBV5-4 and TRBJ2-3, the full variable domain reads ETGVTQSPTHLIKTRGQQVTLRCSSQSGHNTVSWYQQALGQGPQFIFQYYREEENGRGNFPPRFSGLQFPNYSSELNVNALELDDSALYLCASSRTSGGRDTQYFGPGTRLTVL.

The gene calls are TRBV6-1 and TRBJ1-2; no definite D call. CDR1 MNHNS and CDR2 SASEGT come from the germline V gene. Trimming cost V 1 base and J 4 bases, with 7 bases left between them. CDR3 length: 13 residues. CDR3 region: CASSEGSPYGYTF. CDR3 coding DNA: TGTGCCAGCAGTGAAGGCAGTCCCTATGGCTACACCTTC.

This clone was observed a handful of times. V is TRBV7-2 and J is TRBJ1-6, with D tentatively TRBD1 (6 bases). Germline V gene sequence: CDR1 SGHTA, CDR2 FQGNSA. The V end lost 4 bases, the J end lost 5 bases, and 15 bases lay between the germline ends. CDR3 length: 16 residues. CDR3 region: CASSYAGTLNNSPLHF. CDR3 in DNA: TGTGCCAGCAGCTATGCCGGGACATTGAATAATTCACCCCTCCACTTT.

The chain combines TRBV7-2 with TRBJ2-1, with no clear D. The CDR3 runs to 16 residues. Trimming took off 5 bases at V and 1 base at J, with 15 bases between the two ends. Germline V gene lookup returns CDR1 SGHTA and CDR2 FQGNSA. In DNA form, the CDR3 reads TGTGCCAGCAGCCCTCGACAAGACATTTCCTACAATGAGCAGTTCTTC. Protein product: CASSPRQDISYNEQFF.

This chain joins TRBV28 and TRBJ1-5, with D possibly matching TRBD1 (6 bases). CDR3 length: 17 amino acids. V lost 3 bases and J lost 3, with 18 bases in between. The germline V gene encodes CDR1 MDHEN and CDR2 SYDVKM. The CDR3 region is CASSFGTLWDTNQPQHF. The DNA of the CDR3 is TGTGCCAGCAGTTTTGGGACCCTCTGGGACACCAATCAGCCCCAGCATTTT. Full variable domain (rest looked up from reference TRBV28 and TRBJ1-5): DVKVTQSSRYLVKRTGEKVFLECVQDMDHENMFWYRQDPGLGLRLIYFSYDVKMKEKGDIPEGYSVSREKKERFSLILESASTNQTSMYLCASSFGTLWDTNQPQHFGDGTRLSIL.

The chain is built from TRBV19 and TRBJ2-3, with D tentatively TRBD2 (6 bases). V lost 6 bases and J lost 1, with 11 bases in between. This CDR3 has 14 residues. Germline CDR1 and CDR2: LNHDA and SQIVND (reference sequence). CDR3: CASSGGEGTDTQYF. The CDR3 bases are TGTGCCAGTAGCGGAGGGGAGGGCACAGATACGCAGTATTTT.

V is TRBV6-2 or TRBV6-3 and J is TRBJ1-2, with D possibly TRBD1 on 6 matching bases. The germline V and J ends were trimmed by 2 bases and 8 bases, with 15 bases remaining between them. Germline V gene lookup returns CDR1 MNHEY and CDR2 SVGEGT. The CDR3 is made up of 14 amino acids. CDR3 residues: CASSYDAGARGYTF. The CDR3 coding sequence is TGTGCCAGCAGTTACGACGCGGGGGCGCGAGGCTACACCTTC.